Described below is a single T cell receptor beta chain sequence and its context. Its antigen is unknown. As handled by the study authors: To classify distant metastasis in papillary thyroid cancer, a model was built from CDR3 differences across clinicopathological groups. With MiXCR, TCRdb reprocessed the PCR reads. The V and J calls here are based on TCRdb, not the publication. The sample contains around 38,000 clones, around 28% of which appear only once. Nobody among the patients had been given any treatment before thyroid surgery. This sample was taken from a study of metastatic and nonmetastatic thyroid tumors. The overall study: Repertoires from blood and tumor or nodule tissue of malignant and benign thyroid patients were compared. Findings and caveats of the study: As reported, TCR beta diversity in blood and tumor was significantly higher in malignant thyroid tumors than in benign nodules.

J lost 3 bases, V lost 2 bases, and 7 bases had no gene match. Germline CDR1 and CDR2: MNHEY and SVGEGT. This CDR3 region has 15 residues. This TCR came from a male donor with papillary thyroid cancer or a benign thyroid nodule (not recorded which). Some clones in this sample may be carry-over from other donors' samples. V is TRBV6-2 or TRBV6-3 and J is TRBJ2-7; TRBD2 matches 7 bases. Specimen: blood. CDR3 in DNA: TGTGCCAGCAGTTACACGAGCGGGGACTACTACGAGCAGTACTTC. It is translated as CASSYTSGDYYEQYF.